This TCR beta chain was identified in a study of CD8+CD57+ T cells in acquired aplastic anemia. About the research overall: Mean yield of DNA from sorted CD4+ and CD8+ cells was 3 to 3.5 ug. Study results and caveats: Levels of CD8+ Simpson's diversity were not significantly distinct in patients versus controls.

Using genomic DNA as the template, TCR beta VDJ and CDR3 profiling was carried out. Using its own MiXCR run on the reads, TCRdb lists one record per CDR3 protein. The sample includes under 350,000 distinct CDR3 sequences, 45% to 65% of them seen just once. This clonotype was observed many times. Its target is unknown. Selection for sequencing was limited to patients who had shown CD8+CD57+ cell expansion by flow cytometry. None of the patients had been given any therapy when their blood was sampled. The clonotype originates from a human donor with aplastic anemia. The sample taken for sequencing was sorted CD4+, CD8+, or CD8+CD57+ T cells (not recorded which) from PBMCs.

CDR3 in amino acids: CASSLATGEAFF. As DNA, the CDR3 is TGTGCCAGCAGCTTAGCGACAGGTGAAGCTTTCTTT. V gene TRBV7-2 combines with J gene TRBJ1-1; D may be TRBD1 (6 bases). The CDR3 contains 12 residues. The germline V gene has CDR1 SGHTA and CDR2 FQGNSA. V lost 0 bases and J lost 7, with 6 bases in between.